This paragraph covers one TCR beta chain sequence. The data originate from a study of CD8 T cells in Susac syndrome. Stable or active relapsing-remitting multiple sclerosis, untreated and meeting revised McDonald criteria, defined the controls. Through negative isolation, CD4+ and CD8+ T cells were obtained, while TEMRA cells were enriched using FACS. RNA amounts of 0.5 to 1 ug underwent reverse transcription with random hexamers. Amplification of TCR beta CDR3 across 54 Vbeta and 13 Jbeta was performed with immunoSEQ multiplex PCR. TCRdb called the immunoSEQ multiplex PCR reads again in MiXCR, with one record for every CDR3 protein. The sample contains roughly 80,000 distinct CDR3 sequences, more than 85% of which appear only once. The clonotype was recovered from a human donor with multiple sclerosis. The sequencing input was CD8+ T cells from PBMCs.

The CDR3 sequence is CASSPGGPFYSYEQYF. CDR3 DNA sequence: TGTGCCAGCAGTCCTGGGGGGCCCTTCTACTCCTACGAGCAGTACTTC. The gene calls are TRBV6-1 and TRBJ2-7; either TRBD1 or TRBD2 may supply D (6 bases each). Germline V gene data show CDR1 as MNHNS and CDR2 as SASEGT. This CDR3 has 16 residues. V lost 5 bases and J 0 bases, leaving 17 bases between the germline ends.